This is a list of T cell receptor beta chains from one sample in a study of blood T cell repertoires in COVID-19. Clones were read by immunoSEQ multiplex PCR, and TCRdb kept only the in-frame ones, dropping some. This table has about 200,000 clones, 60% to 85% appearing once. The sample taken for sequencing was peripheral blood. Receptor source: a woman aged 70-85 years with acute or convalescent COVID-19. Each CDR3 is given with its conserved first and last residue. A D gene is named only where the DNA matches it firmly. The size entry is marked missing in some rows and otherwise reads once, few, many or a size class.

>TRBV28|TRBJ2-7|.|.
TGTGCCAGCAGTACTCTAGCGTACGAGCAGTACTTC
CASSTLAYEQYF
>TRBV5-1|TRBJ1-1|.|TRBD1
TGCGCCAGCAGCGGGGGACAGCCGATGAACACTGAAGCTTTCTTT
CASSGGQPMNTEAFF
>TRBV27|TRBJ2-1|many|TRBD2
TGTGCCAGCAGTTTGAGGGGATCGCGGGAGAGCTCCTACAATGAGCAGTTCTTC
CASSLRGSRESSYNEQFF
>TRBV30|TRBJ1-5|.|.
TGTGCCTGGAAGGATCGGGGGGATCAGCCCCAGCATTTT
CAWKDRGDQPQHF
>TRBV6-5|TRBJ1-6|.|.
TGTGCCAGCAGTCCAGGCAGGGCCACGTATTCACCCCTCCACTTT
CASSPGRATYSPLHF
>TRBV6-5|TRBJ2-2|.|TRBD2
TGTGCCAGCAGCCGCGGGGAGGGTACGGCCGGGGAGCTGTTTTTT
CASSRGEGTAGELFF
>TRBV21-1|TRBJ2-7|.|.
TGTGCCAGCAGCAAAGTTCGAACAGAGGGACAGGGTTACGAGCAGTACTTC
CASSKVRTEGQGYEQYF
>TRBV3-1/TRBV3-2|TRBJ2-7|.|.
TGTGCCAGCAGCCCCTCAATACGGGACTACGAGCAGTACTTC
CASSPSIRDYEQYF
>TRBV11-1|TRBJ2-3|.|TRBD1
TGTGCCAGTTCGGCGGGACAGGGGAAGGGGCCAGATACGCAGTATTTT
CASSAGQGKGPDTQYF
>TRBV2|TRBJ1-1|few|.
TGTGCCAGCAGTGAAGATGGCGAAGCTTTCTTT
CASSEDGEAFF
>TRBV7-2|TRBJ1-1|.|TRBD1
TGTGCCAGCAGCTTAGTGGGGGACAGGGGCACTGAAGCTTTCTTT
CASSLVGDRGTEAFF
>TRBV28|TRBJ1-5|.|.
TGTGCCAGCATCCGACCGGGTTCCCATCAGCCCCAGCATTTT
CASIRPGSHQPQHF
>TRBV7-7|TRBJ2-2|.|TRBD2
TGTGCTAGCAGCTTAGTACTAGCGGGGGACACCGGGGAGCTGTTTTTT
CASSLVLAGDTGELFF
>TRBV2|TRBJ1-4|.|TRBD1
TGTGCCAGCAGTGAAGATGGGACAGGGGTAGTAGATGAAAAACTGTTTTTT
CASSEDGTGVVDEKLFF
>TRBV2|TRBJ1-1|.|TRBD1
TGTGCCAGCAGGGACACAGGGGGGAACACTGAAGCTTTCTTT
CASRDTGGNTEAFF
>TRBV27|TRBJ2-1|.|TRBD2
TGTGCCAGCAGTTTCTTAGCGGGAGGGAATGAGCAGTTCTTC
CASSFLAGGNEQFF
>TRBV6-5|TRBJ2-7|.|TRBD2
TGTGCCAGCAGGGGAGGACTAGCGGGAGGCCACGAGCAGTACTTC
CASRGGLAGGHEQYF
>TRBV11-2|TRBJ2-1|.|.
TGTGCCAGCAGCTTAGATTCCCCTAAGCAGTTCTTC
CASSLDSPKQFF
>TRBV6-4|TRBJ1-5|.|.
TGTGCCAGCAGTAGATCAGGGCAATATAGCAATCAGCCCCAGCATTTT
CASSRSGQYSNQPQHF
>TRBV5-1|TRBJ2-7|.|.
TGCGCCAGCAGCTTGGTTCAGTCCGTCTACGAGCAGTACTTC
CASSLVQSVYEQYF
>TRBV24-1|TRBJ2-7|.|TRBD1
TGTGCCACCAGTGGAAACAGGGGACGGGAGCAGTACTTC
CATSGNRGREQYF
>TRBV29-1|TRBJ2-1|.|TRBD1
TGCAGCGCAGCCGGGACAGGGGGTGGGCAGTTCTTC
CSAAGTGGGQFF
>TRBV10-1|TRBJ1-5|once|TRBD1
TGCGCCAGCACCACGGACAGGGAGAATCAGCCCCAGCATTTT
CASTTDRENQPQHF
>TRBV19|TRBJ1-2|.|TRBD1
TGTGCCAGTAGACCCGGGACAGGGAGAACTTATGGCTACACCTTC
CASRPGTGRTYGYTF
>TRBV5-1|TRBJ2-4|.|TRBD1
TGCGCCAGCAGCCTGGGGGACAGCCCCAAAAACATTCAGTACTTC
CASSLGDSPKNIQYF
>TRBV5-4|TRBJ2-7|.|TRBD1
TGTGCCAGCAGCGCCCAGGCGGGACAGGGTCGGTACGAGCAGTACTTC
CASSAQAGQGRYEQYF
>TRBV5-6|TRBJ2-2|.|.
TGTGCCAGCAGCTTTGGCCCGAACACCGGGGAGCTGTTTTTT
CASSFGPNTGELFF
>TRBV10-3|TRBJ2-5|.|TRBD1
TGTGCCATCAGTGACGCCCGGACAGGTCAAGAGACCCAGTACTTC
CAISDARTGQETQYF
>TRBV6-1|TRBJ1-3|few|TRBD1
TGTGCCAGCAGTGAAGGGACAGGGCCTGGAAACACCATATATTTT
CASSEGTGPGNTIYF
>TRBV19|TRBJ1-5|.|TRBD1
TGTGCCAGCAAGACAGGGGTAGGCAATCAGCCCCAGCATTTT
CASKTGVGNQPQHF
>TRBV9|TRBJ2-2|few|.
TGTGCCAGCAGCCCAGGCTCGGGCTGGGGCTACGCCGGGGAGCTGTTTTTT
CASSPGSGWGYAGELFF
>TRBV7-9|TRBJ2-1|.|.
TGTGCCAGCAGCTTAGTTGGGGAGGTAGGTGAGCAGTTCTTC
CASSLVGEVGEQFF
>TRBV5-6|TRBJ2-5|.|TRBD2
TGTGCCAGCAGCGCCGGACTAGCGGGAGGTACGGGAGAGACCCAGTACTTC
CASSAGLAGGTGETQYF
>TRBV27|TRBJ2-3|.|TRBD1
TGTGCCAGCAGTTTGGGCACCGGGACAGGGAGCACAGATACGCAGTATTTT
CASSLGTGTGSTDTQYF
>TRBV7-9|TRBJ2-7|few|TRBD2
TGTGCCAGCAGCTTTGGGCCTAGCGGGAGGGACTCCTACGAGCAGTACTTC
CASSFGPSGRDSYEQYF
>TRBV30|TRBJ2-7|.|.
TGTGCCTGGAGCCTACAGGGGAGGGAGCAGTACTTC
CAWSLQGREQYF
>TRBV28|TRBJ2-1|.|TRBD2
TGTGCCAGCAGTCCACAGCTAGCGGGAACCTACAATGAGCAGTTCTTC
CASSPQLAGTYNEQFF
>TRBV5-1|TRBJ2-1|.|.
TGCGCCAGCAGCCCGGGACAAACGAACAATGAGCAGTTCTTC
CASSPGQTNNEQFF
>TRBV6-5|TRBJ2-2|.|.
TGTGCCAGCAGTTATTCCGACTGGATCTCCACCGGGGAGCTGTTTTTT
CASSYSDWISTGELFF
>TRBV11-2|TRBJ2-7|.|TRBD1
TGTGCCAGCAGCCCGGGACAGCCCTCCACCTACGAGCAGTACTTC
CASSPGQPSTYEQYF
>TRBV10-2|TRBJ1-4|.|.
TGCGCCAGCAGTGAAGGACAGTTCATTAATGAAAAACTGTTTTTT
CASSEGQFINEKLFF
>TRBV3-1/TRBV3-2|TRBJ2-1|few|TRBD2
TGTGCCAGCAGCCAAGTCTGGGGCTCTAGCGGACTTTACAATGAGCAGTTCTTC
CASSQVWGSSGLYNEQFF
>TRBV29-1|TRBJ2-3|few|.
TGCAGCGCAGGGAGTTCCACAGATACGCAGTATTTT
CSAGSSTDTQYF
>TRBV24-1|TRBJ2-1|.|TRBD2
TGTGCCACCAGTGATGGGGGACTAGCGGGTCCCTACAATGAGCAGTTCTTC
CATSDGGLAGPYNEQFF
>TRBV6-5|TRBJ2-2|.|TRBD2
TGTGCCAGCAGTTTGCTAGCGGGAGATTCTGGCGGGGAGCTGTTTTTT
CASSLLAGDSGGELFF
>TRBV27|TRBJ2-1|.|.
TGTGCCAGCAGTTTACCGGCGGGAAAGTTCAATGAGCAGTTCTTC
CASSLPAGKFNEQFF
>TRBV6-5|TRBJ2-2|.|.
TGTGCCAGCAGTTTGAGGCGCACCGGGGAGCTGTTTTTT
CASSLRRTGELFF
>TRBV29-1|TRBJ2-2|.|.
TGCAGCGTTGTGGGCCTCCGGGGCACCGGGGAGCTGTTTTTT
CSVVGLRGTGELFF
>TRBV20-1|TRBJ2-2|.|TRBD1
TGCAGTGCTAGTATCGGGACAGCTAACACCGGGGAGCTGTTTTTT
CSASIGTANTGELFF
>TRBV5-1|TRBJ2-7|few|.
TGCGCCAGCAGCTTGGCCAGGGGTTGGGTCTACGAGCAGTACTTC
CASSLARGWVYEQYF
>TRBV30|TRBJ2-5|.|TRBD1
TGTGCCTGGAGCGAACAGGGGGCGAGGGAGACCCAGTACTTC
CAWSEQGARETQYF